This is a list of T cell receptor beta chains from one sample in a study of glioma-infiltrating T cells. TCRdb re-called the multiplex PCR reads through MiXCR, storing one row per CDR3 protein. The sample records approximately 130,000 distinct CDR3 sequences, around 23% being singletons. Sequenced: glioma tissue, nonneoplastic brain tissue, or PBMCs (not recorded which). These receptors came from a human donor with low-grade glioma or glioblastoma, undergoing nonglioma brain surgery, or in good health (not recorded which). Each CDR3 is given with its conserved first and last residue. Fields, in order: D gene, clone size, V gene, J gene, CDR3 protein, CDR3 DNA. The D gene is left open where the match is weak. Clone size, where shown, is once, few, many, or a class for clones that have expanded.

D: -; size: -; V: TRBV11-3; J: TRBJ1-1; CDR3: CASSFRRMNTEAFF; DNA: TGTGCCAGCAGCTTCCGACGGATGAACACTGAAGCTTTCTTT
D: TRBD2; size: -; V: TRBV2; J: TRBJ2-5; CDR3: CASSKGLAGGQETQYF; DNA: TGTGCCAGCAGCAAGGGACTAGCGGGGGGGCAAGAGACCCAGTACTTC
D: -; size: few; V: TRBV18; J: TRBJ2-3; CDR3: CASSPPLTDTQYF; DNA: TGTGCCAGCTCACCACCGCTTACAGATACGCAGTATTTT
D: -; size: -; V: TRBV6-2/TRBV6-3; J: TRBJ1-1; CDR3: CASSSCNTEAFF; DNA: TGTGCCAGCAGTTCATGTAACACTGAAGCTTTCTTT
D: TRBD1; size: -; V: TRBV6-1; J: TRBJ2-3; CDR3: CASSETGDLTDTQYF; DNA: TGTGCCAGCAGTGAAACAGGGGACCTCACAGATACGCAGTATTTT
D: TRBD1; size: many; V: TRBV27; J: TRBJ1-5; CDR3: CASSDGTGGSQPQHF; DNA: TGTGCCAGCAGTGATGGGACAGGGGGTAGTCAGCCCCAGCATTTT
D: -; size: -; V: TRBV29-1; J: TRBJ2-1; CDR3: CSGGTLPREQFF; DNA: TGCAGCGGGGGGACGCTCCCCAGGGAGCAGTTCTTC
D: -; size: -; V: TRBV5-4; J: TRBJ2-5; CDR3: CASSLDGPQETQYF; DNA: TGTGCCAGCAGCTTGGACGGACCGCAAGAGACCCAGTACTTC
D: TRBD2; size: -; V: TRBV11-1; J: TRBJ2-1; CDR3: CATRTSGGAGGEQFF; DNA: TGTGCCACCCGGACTAGCGGGGGGGCCGGGGGTGAGCAGTTCTTC
D: -; size: many; V: TRBV7-8; J: TRBJ1-1; CDR3: CASSLAPGIIFGAFF; DNA: TGTGCCAGCAGCTTAGCGCCCGGGATCATATTCGGAGCTTTCTTT
D: -; size: many; V: TRBV27; J: TRBJ2-3; CDR3: CASKSAQNTDTQYF; DNA: TGTGCCAGCAAGTCCGCCCAGAACACAGATACGCAGTATTTT
D: TRBD1; size: few; V: TRBV24-1; J: TRBJ2-3; CDR3: CATSDGRRDRGTDTQYF; DNA: TGTGCCACCAGTGACGGACGCCGGGACAGGGGCACAGATACGCAGTATTTT
D: -; size: few; V: TRBV20-1; J: TRBJ2-1; CDR3: CSAKERASSYNEQFF; DNA: TGCAGTGCTAAAGAGAGAGCGTCCTCCTACAATGAGCAGTTCTTC
D: TRBD2; size: few; V: TRBV20-1; J: TRBJ2-5; CDR3: CSAAGGPGETQYF; DNA: TGCAGTGCCGCGGGGGGGCCTGGTGAGACCCAGTACTTC
D: -; size: -; V: TRBV18; J: TRBJ2-5; CDR3: CASSVSGQETQYF; DNA: TGTGCCAGCTCCGTGAGCGGCCAAGAGACCCAGTACTTC
D: TRBD2; size: few; V: TRBV6-1; J: TRBJ2-5; CDR3: CASRTTSPETQYF; DNA: TGTGCCAGCAGGACGACTAGCCCAGAGACCCAGTACTTC
D: -; size: few; V: TRBV7-3; J: TRBJ1-1; CDR3: CASSSQGSTEAFF; DNA: TGTGCCAGCAGCTCTCAGGGATCCACTGAAGCTTTCTTT
D: -; size: -; V: TRBV7-3; J: TRBJ1-5; CDR3: CASSLTPGAQPQHF; DNA: TGTGCCAGCAGCTTAACGCCGGGAGCTCAGCCCCAGCATTTT
D: TRBD2; size: few; V: TRBV18; J: TRBJ2-3; CDR3: CASSPPGLAGGADTQYF; DNA: TGTGCCAGCTCACCACCGGGACTAGCGGGGGGCGCAGATACGCAGTATTTT
D: -; size: -; V: TRBV29-1; J: TRBJ2-5; CDR3: CSVEGTRGPNQETQYF; DNA: TGCAGCGTTGAAGGCACGAGGGGCCCTAACCAAGAGACCCAGTACTTC
D: -; size: many; V: TRBV2; J: TRBJ1-5; CDR3: CASTPADSNQPQHF; DNA: TGTGCCAGCACCCCGGCGGATAGCAATCAGCCCCAGCATTTT
D: TRBD1; size: -; V: TRBV7-3; J: TRBJ1-5; CDR3: CASSSWTGERQPQHF; DNA: TGTGCCAGCAGCTCTTGGACAGGGGAAAGGCAGCCCCAGCATTTT
D: -; size: -; V: TRBV10-2; J: TRBJ2-3; CDR3: CASNRVGTDTQYF; DNA: TGCGCCAGCAACCGCGTGGGCACAGATACGCAGTATTTT
D: TRBD1; size: many; V: TRBV20-1; J: TRBJ2-1; CDR3: CSPFRGTGTNEQFF; DNA: TGCAGCCCCTTCCGCGGGACAGGGACCAATGAGCAGTTCTTC
D: -; size: -; V: TRBV20-1; J: TRBJ1-2; CDR3: CSAEGGGANYGYTF; DNA: TGCAGTGCTGAGGGTGGGGGAGCTAACTATGGCTACACCTTC
D: -; size: -; V: TRBV3-1; J: TRBJ1-3; CDR3: CASSQRQDGNTIYF; DNA: TGTGCCAGCAGCCAACGTCAGGACGGAAACACCATATATTTT
D: TRBD1; size: few; V: TRBV4-1; J: TRBJ1-5; CDR3: CASSPRTGGYQPQHF; DNA: TGCGCCAGCAGCCCTCGGACAGGGGGCTATCAGCCCCAGCATTTT
D: -; size: few; V: TRBV4-1; J: TRBJ2-1; CDR3: CASSRRGGVDNEQFF; DNA: TGCGCCAGCAGCCGCCGAGGGGGGGTCGACAATGAGCAGTTCTTC
D: -; size: few; V: TRBV7-3; J: TRBJ1-6; CDR3: CASSLGLRGGVSPLHF; DNA: TGTGCCAGCAGCTTAGGATTGAGGGGGGGGGTTTCACCCCTCCACTTT
D: -; size: -; V: TRBV7-8; J: TRBJ1-3; CDR3: CASNDQTGIGNTIYF; DNA: TGTGCCAGCAACGACCAAACAGGGATTGGAAACACCATATATTTT
D: -; size: -; V: TRBV6-6; J: TRBJ2-1; CDR3: CASSYSPDREGNEQFF; DNA: TGTGCCAGCAGTTACTCCCCGGACAGGGAGGGCAATGAGCAGTTCTTC
D: TRBD1; size: few; V: TRBV7-9; J: TRBJ2-5; CDR3: CASSPGTGAQETQYF; DNA: TGTGCCAGCAGCCCCGGGACAGGGGCCCAAGAGACCCAGTACTTC
D: TRBD2; size: -; V: TRBV20-1; J: TRBJ2-1; CDR3: CSARVFAGGLGEQFF; DNA: TGCAGTGCTAGAGTTTTCGCGGGGGGGCTTGGTGAGCAGTTCTTC
D: -; size: many; V: TRBV20-1; J: TRBJ1-6; CDR3: CSARGASGSPLHF; DNA: TGCAGTGCTAGAGGCGCAAGCGGCTCACCCCTCCACTTT
D: -; size: -; V: TRBV29-1; J: TRBJ2-1; CDR3: CSSRLASYNEQFF; DNA: TGCAGCTCTCGACTGGCCTCCTACAATGAGCAGTTCTTC
D: TRBD1; size: many; V: TRBV27; J: TRBJ2-1; CDR3: CASSLKGTGLYNEQFF; DNA: TGTGCCAGCAGCCTAAAAGGGACAGGCTTATACAATGAGCAGTTCTTC
D: -; size: few; V: TRBV19; J: TRBJ1-2; CDR3: CARNTGSDGYTF; DNA: TGTGCCAGGAATACAGGGTCGGATGGCTACACCTTC
D: -; size: few; V: TRBV10-3; J: TRBJ1-1; CDR3: CAIRSNTEAFF; DNA: TGTGCCATCAGGAGCAACACTGAAGCTTTCTTT
D: -; size: many; V: TRBV27; J: TRBJ1-2; CDR3: CASRTHMYGYTF; DNA: TGTGCCAGCAGAACACACATGTATGGCTACACCTTC
D: -; size: few; V: TRBV6-6; J: TRBJ1-2; CDR3: CASSYRGHRRDGYTF; DNA: TGTGCCAGCAGTTACAGAGGACACCGAAGGGATGGCTACACCTTC
D: -; size: few; V: TRBV19; J: TRBJ2-1; CDR3: CASNPTKPYNEQFF; DNA: TGTGCCAGTAATCCGACCAAGCCCTACAATGAGCAGTTCTTC
D: -; size: many; V: TRBV20-1; J: TRBJ1-1; CDR3: CSASVSLTLNTEAFF; DNA: TGCAGTGCTAGCGTCTCGCTGACACTGAACACTGAAGCTTTCTTT